The rows below give T cell receptor beta chains drawn from one sample of a study of read filtering for tumor transcriptome and immune sequencing. Each CDR3 protein is one row after TCRdb ran MiXCR on the reads. The profile shows around 140,000 distinct CDR3 sequences, around 14% of them singletons. Material for sequencing was a population of CD138-negative cells sorted from bone marrow. The origin of the receptors is a donor at least 40 years old with multiple myeloma. Each CDR3 is given with its conserved first and last residue. Clone sizes are given selectively: once, few, many, or a class where the clone is expanded.

v_gene: TRBV7-2; j_gene: TRBJ2-4; abundance: many; CDR3aa: CASSLGEGVLAKNIQYF
v_gene: TRBV2; j_gene: TRBJ2-5; abundance: many; CDR3aa: CASSEALQEKGF
v_gene: TRBV6-5; j_gene: TRBJ2-7; abundance: few; CDR3aa: CASTLLGGGEQYF
v_gene: TRBV20-1; j_gene: TRBJ2-1; abundance: -; CDR3aa: CSARDRPAYNEQFF
v_gene: TRBV13; j_gene: TRBJ2-2; abundance: many; CDR3aa: CASSLSGGGTGELFF
v_gene: TRBV6-4; j_gene: TRBJ1-1; abundance: many; CDR3aa: CAQTPRTGGPEAFF
v_gene: TRBV3-1; j_gene: TRBJ1-1; abundance: few; CDR3aa: CASSQAYWNSEAFF
v_gene: TRBV29-1; j_gene: TRBJ1-1; abundance: many; CDR3aa: CSVRRDSVSF
v_gene: TRBV7-2; j_gene: TRBJ2-3; abundance: few; CDR3aa: CASNLGRSADTQYF
v_gene: TRBV29-1; j_gene: TRBJ2-7; abundance: many; CDR3aa: CSVSGTSGRASYEQYF
v_gene: TRBV30; j_gene: TRBJ1-1; abundance: many; CDR3aa: CASRRSTEAFF
v_gene: TRBV3-1; j_gene: TRBJ2-1; abundance: many; CDR3aa: CASRRRREQSSYNEQFF
v_gene: TRBV5-1; j_gene: TRBJ2-7; abundance: few; CDR3aa: CASSAAGISYEQYF
v_gene: TRBV6-2/TRBV6-3; j_gene: TRBJ2-2; abundance: many; CDR3aa: CASNDRDRDTGELFF
v_gene: TRBV7-9; j_gene: TRBJ1-1; abundance: many; CDR3aa: CASSLQLNTEAFF
v_gene: TRBV20-1; j_gene: TRBJ2-5; abundance: -; CDR3aa: CSAREPLAGVKETQYF
v_gene: TRBV6-5; j_gene: TRBJ2-7; abundance: many; CDR3aa: CASSYGFSGQGFSYEQYF
v_gene: TRBV20-1; j_gene: TRBJ2-4; abundance: -; CDR3aa: CSASGLGFANIQYF
v_gene: TRBV19; j_gene: TRBJ1-2; abundance: many; CDR3aa: CASNYRTEVFYGYTF
v_gene: TRBV29-1; j_gene: TRBJ2-2; abundance: many; CDR3aa: CSVEGGDTGELFF
v_gene: TRBV11-2; j_gene: TRBJ2-1; abundance: many; CDR3aa: CASSLTRQGAVDEQFF
v_gene: TRBV27; j_gene: TRBJ1-5; abundance: many; CDR3aa: CASRGQGYNQPQHF